The 13 T cell receptor beta chains below come from one sample, sequenced in a study of chemoradiotherapy in HPV16-positive cancers. The table came from immunoSEQ multiplex PCR; TCRdb's copy has only in-frame clones and leaves some out. In the table there are 10,000 to 15,000 clones, about three quarters of which are singletons. Specimen collection occurred from a patient who underwent chemoradiotherapy. All receptors come from a human donor with HPV-associated anogenital cancer.

The chain links TRBV5-8 to TRBJ1-1, with D unresolved. Germline assignment: CDR1 SGHTS and CDR2 YDEGEE. This CDR3 is built from 13 residues. V was trimmed by 1 base and J by 5 bases, leaving 9 bases between them. CDR3 amino acids: CASSLFLRTEAFF. CDR3 nucleotide sequence: TGTGCCAGCAGCTTGTTCCTACGGACTGAAGCTTTCTTT.

The J gene is TRBJ1-5, the V gene TRBV29-1; D unresolved. V was pared by 3 bases and J by 4 bases, with 13 bases between. This CDR3 has 14 amino acids. Germline V lookup: CDR1 SQVTM, CDR2 ANQGSEA. As DNA, the CDR3 is TGCAGCGTTGACGGTGGGAATGAAAATCAGCCCCAGCATTTT. It codes for CSVDGGNENQPQHF.

In its sample, this clone was seen a few times. The chain uses TRBV4-2 and TRBJ1-6; no clear D gene. Looked up from germline, CDR1 is LGHNA and CDR2 is YNFKEQ. V was clipped by 1 base and J by 8 bases, with 12 bases between them. The CDR3 consists of 15 residues. CDR3 nucleotides: TGTGCCAGCAGCCAAGCCCTCGAGGGAGATTCACCCCTCCACTTT. Translated: CASSQALEGDSPLHF.

The J gene is TRBJ2-5, the V gene TRBV6-1; either TRBD1 or TRBD2 may fit D (5 bases each). The CDR3 loop spans 13 amino acids. The ends were cut back, 10 bases at V and 5 bases at J, with 17 bases in the middle. Germline assignment: CDR1 MNHNS and CDR2 SASEGT. In nucleotides, the CDR3 is TGTGCCACCAAAGGGACGGTACAGGAGACCCAGTACTTC. Protein product: CATKGTVQETQYF.

This chain links TRBV29-1 with TRBJ1-2; 8 bases fit TRBD1. V lost 5 bases to trimming and J lost 8 bases; unmatched junction nucleotides: 10. Germline CDR1 SQVTM, CDR2 ANQGSEA. The CDR3 has 13 residues. CDR3 amino acids: CSVRGQGGGGYTF. In DNA, the CDR3 is TGCAGCGTTCGAGGACAGGGCGGTGGCGGCTACACCTTC.

CDR3 loop: CASTKDIPETQYF. Written as DNA, the CDR3 is TGTGCCAGCACAAAGGACATCCCGGAGACCCAGTACTTC. This sequence joins TRBV6-1 and TRBJ2-5; the D gene is possibly TRBD1 (5 bases). V was cut by 7 bases and J by 5 bases, with 14 bases left in between. The CDR3 sequence is 13 residues long. Germline V lookup: CDR1 MNHNS, CDR2 SASEGT.

This clone was observed a single time. The CDR3 DNA sequence: TGTGCCAGCAGCGACCGCCCGGGGCCCCAGCATTTT. This encodes CASSDRPGPQHF. V and J are TRBV7-2 and TRBJ1-5, with D unresolved. V was trimmed by 5 bases and J by 9 bases, leaving 11 bases between them. The CDR3 length is 12 residues. Germline-derived CDR1 and CDR2 are SGHTA and FQGNSA. Full variable domain (remainder filled in from reference TRBV7-2 and TRBJ1-5): GAGVSQSPSNKVTEKGKDVELRCDPISGHTALYWYRQSLGQGLEFLIYFQGNSAPDKSGLPSDRFSAERTGGSVSTLTIQRTQQEDSAVYLCASSDRPGPQHFGDGTRLSIL.

The V and J genes are TRBV20-1 and TRBJ2-3; D not certain. V was shortened by 4 bases and J by 6 bases, with 5 bases between the two germline ends. Germline CDR1 is DFQATT and CDR2 is SNEGSKA (reference sequence). The CDR3 spans 10 residues. DNA for the CDR3: TGCAGTGCTACGGCGGATACGCAGTATTTT. Protein sequence: CSATADTQYF.

The chain employs TRBV27 and TRBJ1-1; a weak D match, TRBD1 (5 bases). The CDR3 has 14 residues. CDR1 is MNHEY and CDR2 is SMNVEV in the germline V gene (reference sequence). The ends were cut back, 2 bases at V and 6 bases at J, with 13 bases in the middle. CDR3 sequence (DNA): TGTGCCAGCAGTTTACTGGGACGTATAGCTGAAGCTTTCTTT. This encodes CASSLLGRIAEAFF.

The V call is TRBV19, the J call TRBJ2-6; D might be TRBD1 or TRBD2, each matching 5 bases. This CDR3 has 14 amino acids. V lost 3 bases, J lost 4 bases, and 7 bases lay in between. Germline V CDR1 and CDR2: LNHDA, SQIVND (reference sequence). The CDR3 loop reads CASSMGTGANVLTF. The CDR3 coding sequence is TGTGCCAGTAGTATGGGGACCGGGGCCAACGTCCTGACTTTC.

The chain carries TRBV15 and TRBJ2-7; a possible D gene is TRBD1 (5 bases). CDR1 LNHNV and CDR2 YYDKDF come from the germline V gene (reference sequence). Trimming removed 0 bases from V and 7 bases from J, with 16 bases in between. CDR3 size: 15 residues. The chain's CDR3 is CATSREGQGDEEQYF. Written as DNA, the CDR3 is TGTGCCACCAGCAGAGAGGGCCAGGGTGATGAAGAGCAGTACTTC. Variable domain in full (rest from reference TRBV15 and TRBJ2-7): DAMVIQNPRYQVTQFGKPVTLSCSQTLNHNVMYWYQQKSSQAPKLLFHYYDKDFNNEADTPDNFQSRRPNTSFCFLDIRSPGLGDTAMYLCATSREGQGDEEQYFGPGTRLTVT.

The V and J genes are TRBV6-7 and TRBJ2-7; D gene uncertain. TRBV6-7 carries the ORF label, with uncertain function. The CDR3 runs to 15 residues. Trimming left V 2 bases short and J 0 bases short, with 11 bases between. CDR3 residues: CASSYEEQNSYEQYF. CDR3 sequence (DNA): TGTGCCAGCAGTTACGAAGAACAGAACTCCTACGAGCAGTACTTC.

This chain connects TRBV5-1 to TRBJ2-4, with TRBD1 matching over 8 bases. Trimming at V came to 3 bases and at J to 3 bases, leaving 5 bases not matched to a gene. Germline V CDR1 and CDR2: SGHRS, YFSETQ. CDR3 length: 15 residues. CDR3 DNA: TGCGCCAGCAGCTGGGGACAGGCGGGCAAAAACATTCAGTACTTC. This gives the protein CASSWGQAGKNIQYF.